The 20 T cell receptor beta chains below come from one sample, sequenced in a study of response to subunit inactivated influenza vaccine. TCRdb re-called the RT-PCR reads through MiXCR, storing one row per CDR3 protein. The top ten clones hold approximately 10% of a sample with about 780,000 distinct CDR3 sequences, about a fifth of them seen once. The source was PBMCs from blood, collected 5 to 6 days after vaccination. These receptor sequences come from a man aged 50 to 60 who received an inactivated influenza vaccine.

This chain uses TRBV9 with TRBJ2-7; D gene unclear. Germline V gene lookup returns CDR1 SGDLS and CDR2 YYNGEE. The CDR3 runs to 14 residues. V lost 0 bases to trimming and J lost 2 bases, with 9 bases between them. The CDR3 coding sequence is TGTGCCAGCAGCGTAGCTGATTCTGCCTACGAGCAGTACTTC. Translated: CASSVADSAYEQYF. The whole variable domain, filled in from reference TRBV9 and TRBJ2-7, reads DSGVTQTPKHLITATGQRVTLRCSPRSGDLSVYWYQQSLDQGLQFLIQYYNGEERAKGNILERFSAQQFPDLHSELNLSSLELGDSALYFCASSVADSAYEQYFGPGTRLTVT.

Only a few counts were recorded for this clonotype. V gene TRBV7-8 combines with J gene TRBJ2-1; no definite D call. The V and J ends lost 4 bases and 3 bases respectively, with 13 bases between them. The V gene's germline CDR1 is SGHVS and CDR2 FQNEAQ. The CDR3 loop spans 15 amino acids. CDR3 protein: CASSSGPILYNEQFF. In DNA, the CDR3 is TGTGCCAGCAGCTCTGGACCGATCCTCTACAATGAGCAGTTCTTC.

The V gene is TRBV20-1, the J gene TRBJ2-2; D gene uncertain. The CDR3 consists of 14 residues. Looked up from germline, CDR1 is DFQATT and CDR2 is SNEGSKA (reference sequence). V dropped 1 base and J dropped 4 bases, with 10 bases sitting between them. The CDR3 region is CSARAVGVTGELFF. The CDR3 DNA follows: TGCAGTGCTAGAGCCGTCGGCGTCACCGGGGAGCTGTTTTTT.

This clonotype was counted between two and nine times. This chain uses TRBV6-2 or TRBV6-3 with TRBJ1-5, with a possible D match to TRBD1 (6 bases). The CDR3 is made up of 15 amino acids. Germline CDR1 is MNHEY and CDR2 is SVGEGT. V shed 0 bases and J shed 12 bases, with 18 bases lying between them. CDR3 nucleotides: TGTGCCAGCAGTTACTCGACCTTCGAAGGGGGTCGCCAGCATTTT. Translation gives CASSYSTFEGGRQHF.

The CDR3 DNA reads as TGTGCCAGCAGCTTAGGAGGGGCCCGGGGCCGCTATGGCTACACCTTC. It yields the protein CASSLGGARGRYGYTF. This chain connects TRBV11-2 to TRBJ1-2, with D tentatively TRBD1 (5 bases). This CDR3 region has 16 residues. Looked up from germline, CDR1 is SGHAT and CDR2 is FQNNGV. V lost 1 base and J lost 4, with 16 bases in between.

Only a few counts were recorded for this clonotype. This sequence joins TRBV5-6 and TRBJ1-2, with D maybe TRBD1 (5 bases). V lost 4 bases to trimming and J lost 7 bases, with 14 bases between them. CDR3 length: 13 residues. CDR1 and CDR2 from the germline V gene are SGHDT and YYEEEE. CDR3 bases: TGTGCCAGCAGCAATGTCTGGGACTCTGGCTACACCTTC. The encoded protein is CASSNVWDSGYTF.

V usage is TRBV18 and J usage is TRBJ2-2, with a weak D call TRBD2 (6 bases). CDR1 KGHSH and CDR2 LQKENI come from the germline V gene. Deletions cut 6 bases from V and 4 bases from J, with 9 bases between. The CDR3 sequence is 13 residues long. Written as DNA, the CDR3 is TGTGCCAGCTCCGGGACTCTCACCGGGGAGCTGTTTTTT. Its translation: CASSGTLTGELFF.

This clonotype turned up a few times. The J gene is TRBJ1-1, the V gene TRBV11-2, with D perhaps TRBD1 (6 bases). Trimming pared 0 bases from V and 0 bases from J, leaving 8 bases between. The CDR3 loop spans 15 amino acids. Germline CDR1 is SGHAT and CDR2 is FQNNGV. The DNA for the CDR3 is TGTGCCAGCAGCTTAGAGGGGGCCATGAACACTGAAGCTTTCTTT. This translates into CASSLEGAMNTEAFF.

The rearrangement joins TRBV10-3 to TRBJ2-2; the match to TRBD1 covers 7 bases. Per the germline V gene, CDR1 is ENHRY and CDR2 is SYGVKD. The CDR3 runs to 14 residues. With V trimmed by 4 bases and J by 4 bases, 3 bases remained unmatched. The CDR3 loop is CAISGQGATGELFF. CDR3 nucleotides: TGTGCCATCAGTGGACAGGGAGCCACCGGGGAGCTGTTTTTT.

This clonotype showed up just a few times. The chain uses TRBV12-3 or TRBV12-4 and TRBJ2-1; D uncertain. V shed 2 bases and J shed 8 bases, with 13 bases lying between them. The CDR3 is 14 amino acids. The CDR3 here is CASSLTYRVDEQFF. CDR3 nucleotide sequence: TGTGCCAGCAGTTTAACATATCGTGTTGATGAGCAGTTCTTC.

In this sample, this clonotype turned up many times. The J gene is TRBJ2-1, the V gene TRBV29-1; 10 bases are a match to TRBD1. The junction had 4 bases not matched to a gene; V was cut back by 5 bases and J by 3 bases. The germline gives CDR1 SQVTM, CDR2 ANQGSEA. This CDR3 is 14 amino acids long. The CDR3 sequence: CSVTGQGVYNEQFF. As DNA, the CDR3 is TGCAGCGTTACCGGACAGGGGGTCTACAATGAGCAGTTCTTC.

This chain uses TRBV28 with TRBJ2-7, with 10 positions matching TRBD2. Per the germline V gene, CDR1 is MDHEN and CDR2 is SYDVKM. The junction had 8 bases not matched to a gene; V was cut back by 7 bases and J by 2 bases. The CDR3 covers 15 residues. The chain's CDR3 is CASTSSGLAAYEQYF. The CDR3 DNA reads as TGTGCCAGCACCTCGAGCGGACTAGCGGCCTACGAGCAGTACTTC.

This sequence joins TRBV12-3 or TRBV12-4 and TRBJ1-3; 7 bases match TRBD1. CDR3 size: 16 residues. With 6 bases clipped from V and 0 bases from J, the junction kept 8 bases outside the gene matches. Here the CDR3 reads CASSPGTESSGNTIYF. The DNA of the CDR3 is TGTGCCAGCAGCCCCGGGACAGAGAGCTCTGGAAACACCATATATTTT.

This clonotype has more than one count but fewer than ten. Here the CDR3 DNA reads TGTGCCATCAGTGAGTCTTTGGATGGTACGGTTCCAGCCTACGAGCAGTACTTC. This gives the protein CAISESLDGTVPAYEQYF. The chain couples TRBV10-3 to TRBJ2-7; D is unclear. CDR1 and CDR2 from the germline V gene are ENHRY and SYGVKD. The CDR3 contains 18 residues. The V end lost 0 bases, the J end lost 2 bases, and 20 bases lay between the germline ends.

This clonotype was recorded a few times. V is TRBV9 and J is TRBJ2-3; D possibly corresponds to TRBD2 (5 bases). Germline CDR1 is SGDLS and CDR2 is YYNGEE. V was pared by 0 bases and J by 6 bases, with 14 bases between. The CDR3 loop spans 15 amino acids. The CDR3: CASSVATVARDTQYF. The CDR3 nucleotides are TGTGCCAGCAGCGTAGCTACGGTAGCGCGCGATACGCAGTATTTT.

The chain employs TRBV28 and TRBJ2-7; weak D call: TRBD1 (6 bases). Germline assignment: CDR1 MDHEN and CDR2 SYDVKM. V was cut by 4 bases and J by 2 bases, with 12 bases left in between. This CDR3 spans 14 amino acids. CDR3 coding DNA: TGTGCCAGCAGTTCAACGGGACACACCTACGAGCAGTACTTC. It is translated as CASSSTGHTYEQYF.

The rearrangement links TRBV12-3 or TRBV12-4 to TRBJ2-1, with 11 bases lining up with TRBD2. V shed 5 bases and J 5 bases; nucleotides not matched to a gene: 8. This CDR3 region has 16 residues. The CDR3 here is CASSLRGLAANNEQFF. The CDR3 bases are TGTGCCAGCAGTCTTAGGGGACTAGCGGCGAACAATGAGCAGTTCTTC.

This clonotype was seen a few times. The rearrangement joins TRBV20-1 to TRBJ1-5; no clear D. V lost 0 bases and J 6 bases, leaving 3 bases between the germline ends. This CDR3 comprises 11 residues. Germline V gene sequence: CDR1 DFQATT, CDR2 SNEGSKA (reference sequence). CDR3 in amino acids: CSARDGQPQHF. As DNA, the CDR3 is TGCAGTGCTAGAGATGGTCAGCCCCAGCATTTT.

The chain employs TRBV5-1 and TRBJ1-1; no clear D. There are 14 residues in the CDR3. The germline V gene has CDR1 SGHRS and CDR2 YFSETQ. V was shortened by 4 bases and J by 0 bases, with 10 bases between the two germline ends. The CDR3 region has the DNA TGCGCCAGCAGCGTCCAGGCCATGAACACTGAAGCTTTCTTT. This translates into CASSVQAMNTEAFF.

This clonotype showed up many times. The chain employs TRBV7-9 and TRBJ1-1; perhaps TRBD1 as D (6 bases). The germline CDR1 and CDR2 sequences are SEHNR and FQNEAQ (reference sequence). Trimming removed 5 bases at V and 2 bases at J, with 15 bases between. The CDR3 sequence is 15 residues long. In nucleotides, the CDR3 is TGTGCCAGCAGCCCCAAGGACAGAATTAACACTGAAGCTTTCTTT. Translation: CASSPKDRINTEAFF.